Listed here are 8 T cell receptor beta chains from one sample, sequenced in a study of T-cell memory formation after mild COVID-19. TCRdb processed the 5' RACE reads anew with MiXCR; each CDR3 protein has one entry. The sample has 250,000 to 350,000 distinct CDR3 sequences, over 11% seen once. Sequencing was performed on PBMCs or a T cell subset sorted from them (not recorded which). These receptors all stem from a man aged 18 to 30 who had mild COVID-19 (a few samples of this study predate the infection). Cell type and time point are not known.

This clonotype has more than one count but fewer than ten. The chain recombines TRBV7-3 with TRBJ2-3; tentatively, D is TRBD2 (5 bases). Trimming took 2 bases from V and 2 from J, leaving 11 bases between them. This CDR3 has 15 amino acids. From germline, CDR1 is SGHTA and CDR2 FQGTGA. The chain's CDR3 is CASSLSAEPTDTQYF. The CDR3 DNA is TGTGCCAGCAGCTTATCAGCGGAGCCCACAGATACGCAGTATTTT.

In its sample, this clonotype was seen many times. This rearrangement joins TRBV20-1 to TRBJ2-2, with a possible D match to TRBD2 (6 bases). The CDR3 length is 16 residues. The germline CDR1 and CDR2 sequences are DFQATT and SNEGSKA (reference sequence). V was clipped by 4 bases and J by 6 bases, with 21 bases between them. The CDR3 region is CSAKSRDSNVPGELFF. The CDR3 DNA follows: TGCAGTGCTAAGAGCCGGGACTCCAACGTTCCCGGGGAGCTGTTTTTT.

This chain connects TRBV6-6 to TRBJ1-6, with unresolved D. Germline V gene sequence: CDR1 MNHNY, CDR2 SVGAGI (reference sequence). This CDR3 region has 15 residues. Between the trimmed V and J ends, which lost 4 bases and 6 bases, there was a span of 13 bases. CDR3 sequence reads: CASSWRASVNSPLHF. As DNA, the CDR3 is TGTGCCAGCAGTTGGCGCGCTAGCGTTAATTCACCCCTCCACTTT.

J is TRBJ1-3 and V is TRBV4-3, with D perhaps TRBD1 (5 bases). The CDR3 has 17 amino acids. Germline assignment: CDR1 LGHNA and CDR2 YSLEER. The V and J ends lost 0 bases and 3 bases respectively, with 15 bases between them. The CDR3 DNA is TGCGCCAGCAGCCAAGAGGGATACAGGTTATTTGGAAACACCATATATTTT. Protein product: CASSQEGYRLFGNTIYF.

This CDR3 is CASSLEGTTIGYGYTF. CDR3 coding DNA: TGCGCCAGCAGCTTGGAGGGGACCACGATTGGGTATGGCTACACCTTC. The genes are TRBV5-1 and TRBJ1-2, with D tentatively TRBD1 (5 bases). CDR1 and CDR2 from the germline V gene are SGHRS and YFSETQ. V was shortened by 0 bases and J by 5 bases, with 17 bases between the two germline ends. This CDR3 comprises 16 residues.

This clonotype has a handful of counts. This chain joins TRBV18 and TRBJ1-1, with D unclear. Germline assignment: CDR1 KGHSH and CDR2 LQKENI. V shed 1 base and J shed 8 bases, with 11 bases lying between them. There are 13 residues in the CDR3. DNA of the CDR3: TGTGCCAGCTCACCACATGTCCCAATGGAAGCTTTCTTT. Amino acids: CASSPHVPMEAFF.

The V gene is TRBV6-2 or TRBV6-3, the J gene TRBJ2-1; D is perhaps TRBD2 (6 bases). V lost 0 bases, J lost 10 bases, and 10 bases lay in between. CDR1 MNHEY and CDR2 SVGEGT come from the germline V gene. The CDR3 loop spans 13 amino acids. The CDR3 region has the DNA TGTGCCAGCAGTTACTCGAAGGCGGGGGAGCAGTTCTTC. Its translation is CASSYSKAGEQFF.

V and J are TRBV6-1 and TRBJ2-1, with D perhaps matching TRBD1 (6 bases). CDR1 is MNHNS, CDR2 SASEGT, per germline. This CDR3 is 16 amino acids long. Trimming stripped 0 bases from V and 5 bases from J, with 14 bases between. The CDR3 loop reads CASSEAYGQWDNEQFF. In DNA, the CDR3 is TGTGCCAGCAGTGAAGCGTATGGACAGTGGGACAATGAGCAGTTCTTC.